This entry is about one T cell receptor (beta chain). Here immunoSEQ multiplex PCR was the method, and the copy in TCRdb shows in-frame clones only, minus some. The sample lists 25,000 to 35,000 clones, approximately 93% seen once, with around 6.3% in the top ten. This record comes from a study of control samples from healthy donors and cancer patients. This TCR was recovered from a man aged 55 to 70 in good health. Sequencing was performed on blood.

CDR3: CASSSGTGLSYGYTF. CDR3 bases: TGTGCCAGCAGTTCCGGGACAGGGTTGAGCTATGGCTACACCTTC. This rearrangement joins TRBV6-5 to TRBJ1-2; 9 nucleotides align to TRBD1. Germline values: CDR1 MNHEY, CDR2 SVGAGI. This CDR3 is built from 15 residues. V lost 4 bases, J lost 4 bases, and 7 bases stayed unmatched.